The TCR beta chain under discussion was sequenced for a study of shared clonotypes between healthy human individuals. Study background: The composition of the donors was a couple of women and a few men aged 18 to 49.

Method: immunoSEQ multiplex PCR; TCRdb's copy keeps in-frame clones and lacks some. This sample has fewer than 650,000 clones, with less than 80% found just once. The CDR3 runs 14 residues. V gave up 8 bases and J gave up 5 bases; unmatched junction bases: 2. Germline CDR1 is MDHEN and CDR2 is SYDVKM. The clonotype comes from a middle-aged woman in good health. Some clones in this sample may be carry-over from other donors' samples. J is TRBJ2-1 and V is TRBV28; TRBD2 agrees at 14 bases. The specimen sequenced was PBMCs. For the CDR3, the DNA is TGTGCCAGCTGGGGACTAGCGGGAGACAATGAGCAGTTCTTC. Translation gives CASWGLAGDNEQFF.